This TCR beta chain was sequenced during a study of blood T cell repertoires in COVID-19. Study-level information: Acute-phase and convalescent COVID-19 samples originated in the United States, Italy and Spain. PBMCs, B-cell-depleted T cells, or T cells were the source of the cDNA or gDNA that made up the material.

Original handling: Reference gene primer amplification in the assay estimated nucleated cell counts. Sequenced by immunoSEQ multiplex PCR; TCRdb stores in-frame clones only, minus some. That table furnishes V, J and clone size, whereas the DNA furnished D and trimming. The sample lists fewer than 95,000 clones, roughly 87% occurring once. This CDR3 is built from 16 residues. Germline values: CDR1 SGHVS, CDR2 FQNEAQ. The V segment lost 5 bases and the J segment 2 bases; nucleotides outside the gene matches: 6. This chain links TRBV7-8 with TRBJ1-3, with 10 bases identical to TRBD1. Sequencing was performed on peripheral blood. The TCR sequence derives from a male donor with acute or convalescent COVID-19. The CDR3 DNA follows: TGTGCCAGCAGCCGAGGGGACAGGGGAACTGGAAACACCATATATTTT. Amino acid sequence: CASSRGDRGTGNTIYF. Complete variable domain (other parts from reference TRBV7-8 and TRBJ1-3): GAGVSQSPRYKVAKRGQDVALRCDPISGHVSLFWYQQALGQGPEFLTYFQNEAQLDKSGLPSDRFFAERPEGSVSTLKIQRTQQEDSAVYLCASSRGDRGTGNTIYFGEGSWLTVV.